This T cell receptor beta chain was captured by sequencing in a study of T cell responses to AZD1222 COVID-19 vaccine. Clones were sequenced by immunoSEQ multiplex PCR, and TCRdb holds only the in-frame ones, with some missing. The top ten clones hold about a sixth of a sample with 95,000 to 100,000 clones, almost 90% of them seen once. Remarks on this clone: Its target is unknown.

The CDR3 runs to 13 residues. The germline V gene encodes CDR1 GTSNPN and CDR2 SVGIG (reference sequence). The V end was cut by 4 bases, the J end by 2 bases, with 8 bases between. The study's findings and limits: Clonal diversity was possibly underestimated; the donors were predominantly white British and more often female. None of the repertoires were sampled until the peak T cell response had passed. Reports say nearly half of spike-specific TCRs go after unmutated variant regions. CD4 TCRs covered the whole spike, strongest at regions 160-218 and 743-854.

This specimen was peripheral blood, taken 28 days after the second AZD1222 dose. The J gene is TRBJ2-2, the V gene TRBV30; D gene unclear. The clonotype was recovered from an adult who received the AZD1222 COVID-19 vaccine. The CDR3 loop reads CAWNQENTGELFF. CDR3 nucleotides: TGTGCCTGGAATCAAGAAAACACCGGGGAGCTGTTTTTT.